The clone carrying this TCR beta chain was picked up a small number of times. Its antigen remains unidentified. V lost 11 bases and J 0 bases, leaving 17 bases between the germline ends. CDR3 length: 16 residues. It was through 5'RACE template switching that TCR cDNA was made, with a universal primer site and UMIs added. TCRdb re-analysed the 5' RACE reads in MiXCR, keeping a single row per CDR3 protein. The sample contains about 99,000 distinct CDR3 sequences, approximately 5.5% of which appear only once. The data derive from a study of T cells after yellow fever vaccination. Findings and limits, study-wide: Clonotype sharing between CD4 and CD8 compartments was small.

Sequenced material: CD8+ T cells sorted from PBMCs, taken 10 days after the yellow fever booster vaccination. V and J are TRBV12-3 or TRBV12-4 and TRBJ1-6; tentatively, D is TRBD1 (5 bases). This TCR was recovered from a man aged 18 to 35 who received the YFV17D yellow fever vaccine. The CDR3 region is CAGHNVGSSYNSPLHF. The CDR3 bases are TGTGCCGGACATAACGTCGGGAGCTCCTATAATTCACCCCTCCACTTT.